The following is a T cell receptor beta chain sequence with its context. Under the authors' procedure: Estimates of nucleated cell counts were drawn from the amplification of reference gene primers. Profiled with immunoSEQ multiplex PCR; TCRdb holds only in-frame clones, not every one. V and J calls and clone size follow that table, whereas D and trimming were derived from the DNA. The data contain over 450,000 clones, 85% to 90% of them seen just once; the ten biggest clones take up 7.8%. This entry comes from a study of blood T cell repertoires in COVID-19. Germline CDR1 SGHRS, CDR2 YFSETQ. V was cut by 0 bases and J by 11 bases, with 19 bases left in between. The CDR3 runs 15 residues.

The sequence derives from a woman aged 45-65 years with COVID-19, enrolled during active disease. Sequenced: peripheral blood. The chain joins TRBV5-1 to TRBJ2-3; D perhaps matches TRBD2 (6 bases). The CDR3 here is CASSLALDGGSLQYF. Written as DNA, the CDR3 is TGCGCCAGCAGCTTGGCTCTCGATGGGGGGAGTTTGCAGTATTTT. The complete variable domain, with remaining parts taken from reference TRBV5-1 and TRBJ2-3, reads KAGVTQTPRYLIKTRGQQVTLSCSPISGHRSVSWYQQTPGQGLQFLFEYFSETQRNKGNFPGRFSGRQFSNSRSEMNVSTLELGDSALYLCASSLALDGGSLQYFGPGTRLTVL.